The 26 T cell receptor beta chains below come from one sample, sequenced in a study of Tregs in tolerant kidney transplant recipients. Sequencing used immunoSEQ multiplex PCR; TCRdb keeps in-frame clones, though not all of them. The profile shows around 43,000 clones, 91% of them singletons. The sample was Tregs from blood. These TCRs come from a human donor in good health.

The rearrangement joins TRBV29-1 to TRBJ1-4; no clear D. Trimming cost V 7 bases and J 5 bases, with 14 bases left between them. This CDR3 comprises 13 residues. Germline CDR1 SQVTM, CDR2 ANQGSEA. The CDR3 sequence is CSARIMLNEKLFF. DNA of the CDR3: TGCAGCGCCCGGATAATGCTAAATGAAAAACTGTTTTTT.

This chain's CDR3 is CASSATTGGATEAFF. The CDR3 nucleotides read TGTGCCAGCAGCGCGACGACAGGCGGAGCCACTGAAGCTTTCTTT. The rearrangement links TRBV5-4 to TRBJ1-1; tentatively, D is TRBD1 (6 bases). The CDR3 loop spans 15 amino acids. V lost 4 bases and J lost 4, with 17 bases in between. The germline gives CDR1 SGHNT, CDR2 YYREEE (reference sequence).

This clone was picked up a small number of times. V usage is TRBV6-1 and J usage is TRBJ2-7; possible D gene TRBD1, 6 bases. The germline gives CDR1 MNHNS, CDR2 SASEGT. Trimming removed 7 bases from V and 2 bases from J, with 6 bases in between. The CDR3 extends over 11 amino acids. CDR3 residues: CASTGAYEQYF. CDR3 nucleotide sequence: TGTGCCAGCACAGGGGCCTACGAGCAGTACTTC.

This clone was observed a single time. The V gene is TRBV7-9, the J gene TRBJ2-5; TRBD1 aligns across 7 bases. Germline values: CDR1 SEHNR, CDR2 FQNEAQ (reference sequence). V lost 0 bases, J lost 2 bases, and 6 bases stayed unmatched. The CDR3 loop spans 16 amino acids. The CDR3 DNA follows: TGTGCCAGCAGCTTAGCGCATGCCAGGGGGCAAGAGACCCAGTACTTC. It translates to CASSLAHARGQETQYF.

The J gene is TRBJ2-5, the V gene TRBV20-1, with D unclear. Germline assignment: CDR1 DFQATT and CDR2 SNEGSKA (reference sequence). This CDR3 has 10 amino acids. V was trimmed by 5 bases and J by 10 bases, leaving 11 bases between them. The CDR3 region has the DNA TGCAGTGCTGCCCAGGACGGCCAGTACTTC. Translating gives CSAAQDGQYF.

V usage is TRBV6-6 and J usage is TRBJ2-1, with TRBD2 identical over 10 bases. In germline, CDR1 is MNHNY, CDR2 SVGAGI (reference sequence). With V trimmed by 6 bases and J by 8 bases, 10 bases remained unmatched. The CDR3 covers 15 residues. The CDR3, as DNA: TGTGCCAGCAGCCCCAGCGGGGGGGCCATGGATGAGCAGTTCTTC. As protein: CASSPSGGAMDEQFF.

The rearrangement joins TRBV18 to TRBJ1-1; tentative D call: TRBD1 (6 bases). Germline V gene data show CDR1 as KGHSH and CDR2 as LQKENI. The CDR3 is 15 residues long. V was cut by 2 bases and J by 0 bases, with 10 bases left in between. CDR3 in amino acids: CASSPRTVLNTEAFF. CDR3 sequence (DNA): TGTGCCAGCTCACCAAGGACAGTTTTGAACACTGAAGCTTTCTTT.

The chain uses TRBV27 and TRBJ2-7; 7 bases are shared with TRBD1. Per germline, CDR1 MNHEY and CDR2 SMNVEV (reference sequence). CDR3 length: 15 amino acids. V was pared by 7 bases and J by 0 bases, with 9 bases of the junction left unmatched. CDR3 bases: TGTGCCAGCACCCTTCCCGGGACAGCCTCCTACGAGCAGTACTTC. Protein: CASTLPGTASYEQYF.

DNA of the CDR3: TGTGCCAGCAGCGTAGGACTCCCCGGAGGAGAAGCTTTCTTT. Encoded protein: CASSVGLPGGEAFF. The V and J genes are TRBV9 and TRBJ1-1; D call uncertain. The CDR3 runs 14 residues. The germline V gene has CDR1 SGDLS and CDR2 YYNGEE. The V gene lost 0 bases and the J gene lost 8 bases, with 14 bases spanning the gap.

The chain carries TRBV5-1 and TRBJ2-5; D remains ambiguous. The better agreement between TRBJ2-7 and the DNA end casts doubt on the J call. The CDR3 contains 14 residues. Per the germline V gene, CDR1 is SGHRS and CDR2 is YFSETQ. The CDR3 region has the DNA TGCGCCAGCAGCTTTGACTTGAGCTCCTACGAGCAGTACTTC. Translation: CASSFDLSSYEQYF.

The gene calls are TRBV27 and TRBJ1-1; tentatively, D is TRBD1 (6 bases). CDR1 MNHEY and CDR2 SMNVEV come from the germline V gene (reference sequence). The V end lost 3 bases, the J end lost 10 bases, and 15 bases lay between the germline ends. The CDR3 sequence is 13 residues long. The CDR3: CASSFLGGRIAFF. For the CDR3, the DNA is TGTGCCAGCAGTTTCTTGGGGGGCCGAATAGCTTTCTTT.

Comments on this clone: The sample carries other DNA sequences with the same CDR3. This chain connects TRBV5-1 to TRBJ2-3; D unclear. Deletions cut 4 bases from V and 2 bases from J, with 14 bases between. There are 15 residues in the CDR3. Germline-derived CDR1 and CDR2 are SGHRS and YFSETQ. The CDR3 here is CASSPLGGDTDTQYF. CDR3 DNA sequence: TGCGCCAGCAGCCCGCTTGGCGGCGACACAGATACGCAGTATTTT.

The chain recombines TRBV11-3 with TRBJ2-2; TRBD1 is a possible D gene (6 bases). The CDR3 has 15 amino acids. CDR1 is SGHNT and CDR2 is YENEEA in the germline V gene. Trimming removed 2 bases from V and 3 bases from J, with 10 bases in between. CDR3 amino acids: CASSLKGGYTGELFF. The DNA of the CDR3 is TGTGCCAGCAGCTTAAAAGGGGGATACACCGGGGAGCTGTTTTTT.

CDR3 nucleotides: TGTGCCAGCAGCCCCGGCGGCAACACTGAAGCTTTCTTT. Amino acids: CASSPGGNTEAFF. The gene calls are TRBV11-3 and TRBJ1-1; D not resolved. The V and J ends lost 5 bases and 2 bases respectively, with 9 bases between them. The length of the CDR3 is 13 residues. In germline, CDR1 is SGHNT, CDR2 YENEEA.

The chain links TRBV5-1 to TRBJ2-1; 9 nucleotides match TRBD2. CDR1 and CDR2 from the germline V gene are SGHRS and YFSETQ. The CDR3 extends over 14 amino acids. Trimming cost V 7 bases and J 2 bases; bases outside gene matches: 4. CDR3 nucleotides: TGCGCCAGCGAGGCTAGCGGGGCCTACAATGAGCAGTTCTTC. This translates into CASEASGAYNEQFF.

The chain couples TRBV6-5 to TRBJ2-5, with 8 nucleotides matching TRBD1. The CDR3 consists of 14 residues. V gave up 10 bases and J gave up 7 bases; unmatched junction bases: 14. CDR1 is MNHEY and CDR2 is SVGAGI in the germline V gene. The CDR3 loop is CATVGWQGARTQYF. CDR3 DNA sequence: TGTGCCACCGTGGGGTGGCAGGGGGCACGGACCCAGTACTTC.

This clone was counted a single time. This chain connects TRBV18 to TRBJ2-7; D tentatively fits TRBD1 or TRBD2 (5 bases each). The CDR3 sequence is 15 residues long. V dropped 2 bases and J dropped 2 bases, with 13 bases sitting between them. CDR1 is KGHSH, CDR2 LQKENI, per germline. The CDR3 sequence: CASSPLSRDAYEQYF. The CDR3, as DNA: TGTGCCAGCTCACCATTGTCCAGGGACGCCTACGAGCAGTACTTC.

This clone appeared a single time. The chain combines TRBV7-3 with TRBJ2-1; D call uncertain. The germline V gene has CDR1 SGHTA and CDR2 FQGTGA. V lost 2 bases and J 5 bases, leaving 13 bases between the germline ends. The CDR3 has 15 residues. The CDR3 DNA reads as TGTGCCAGCAGCTTAGGCGTTTCTGGCCACAATGAGCAGTTCTTC. Protein sequence: CASSLGVSGHNEQFF.

The chain has TRBV5-1 and TRBJ1-1; 7 positions agree with TRBD1. The germline CDR1 and CDR2 sequences are SGHRS and YFSETQ. CDR3 size: 16 residues. With V trimmed by 0 bases and J by 6 bases, 11 bases remained unmatched. The CDR3 loop reads CASSLAPTGSVPEAFF. In DNA form, the CDR3 reads TGCGCCAGCAGCTTGGCCCCGACAGGGTCAGTCCCTGAAGCTTTCTTT.

In regard to this clone: The sample contains more than one DNA sequence encoding this CDR3. The V call is TRBV18, the J call TRBJ2-5; TRBD1 or TRBD2 may be the D gene (5 bases each). Per the germline V gene, CDR1 is KGHSH and CDR2 is LQKENI. The CDR3 is 13 residues long. The V end was cut by 3 bases, the J end by 5 bases, with 10 bases between. CDR3: CASSPGTGETQYF. CDR3 bases: TGTGCCAGCTCACCGGGGACGGGGGAGACCCAGTACTTC.

This clone has only a few counts. The chain joins TRBV10-1 to TRBJ2-4; a weak D match, TRBD1 (5 bases). V was pared by 1 base and J by 0 bases, with 10 bases between. The germline CDR1 and CDR2 sequences are WNHNN and SYGVQD (reference sequence). The CDR3 loop spans 16 amino acids. The CDR3 sequence: CASSEFRALAKNIQYF. CDR3 DNA sequence: TGCGCCAGCAGTGAGTTCAGGGCTTTAGCCAAAAACATTCAGTACTTC.

The chain couples TRBV2 to TRBJ2-7; D uncertain. Trimming stripped 4 bases from V and 3 bases from J, with 13 bases between. Germline V lookup: CDR1 SNHLY, CDR2 FYNNEI. The CDR3 length is 14 residues. The DNA for the CDR3 is TGTGCCAGCAGTGCCCAACTTGGGGTCTACGAGCAGTACTTC. This sequence encodes CASSAQLGVYEQYF.

The V gene is TRBV2, the J gene TRBJ2-7, with D unclear. The germline V gene encodes CDR1 SNHLY and CDR2 FYNNEI. The CDR3 spans 15 residues. The V end was cut by 5 bases, the J end by 7 bases, with 21 bases between. In nucleotides, the CDR3 is TGTGCCAGCAGTAGTCCAACAGCCACCTGGGGAGAGCAGTACTTC. Its translation: CASSSPTATWGEQYF.

The rearrangement uses TRBV6-5 and TRBJ1-6; no clear D. This CDR3 region has 14 residues. Germline CDR1 MNHEY, CDR2 SVGAGI. The V gene lost 1 base and the J gene lost 10 bases, with 11 bases spanning the gap. As DNA, the CDR3 is TGTGCCAGCAGTTACTTTTTGGGAAACTCACCCCTCCACTTT. It codes for CASSYFLGNSPLHF.

The rearrangement links TRBV4-1 to TRBJ2-7; D may be TRBD2 (5 bases). V shed 0 bases and J shed 6 bases, with 21 bases lying between them. CDR3 length equals 17 residues. Germline lookup yields CDR1 MGHRA and CDR2 YSYEKL. The chain's CDR3 is CASSQDTQSSWMREQYF. The CDR3 DNA sequence: TGCGCCAGCAGCCAAGATACCCAATCTAGCTGGATGCGCGAGCAGTACTTC.

The genes are TRBV7-6 and TRBJ2-7; 10 bases map to TRBD2. Germline lookup yields CDR1 SGHVS and CDR2 FNYEAQ. The V and J ends lost 3 bases and 7 bases, in that order; junction bases with no gene match: 15. The CDR3 contains 17 residues. The CDR3 DNA reads TGTGCCAGCAGCTTTTATCGGAGAGCGGGAGGGCCGGGGGAGCAGTACTTC. As protein: CASSFYRRAGGPGEQYF.